The rows below give T cell receptor beta chains drawn from one sample of a study of shared clonotypes between healthy human individuals. Profiled with immunoSEQ multiplex PCR; TCRdb holds only in-frame clones, not every one. Here the sample spans about 2 million clones, approximately 94% being singletons. The specimen was naive CD8+ T cells sorted from blood. Every receptor here comes from a man between 18 and 29 years old in good health. Each CDR3 is given with its conserved first and last residue. The order of the fields is D gene, J gene, V gene, CDR3 DNA, CDR3 protein. D genes are given only for firm matches.

D: .
J: TRBJ1-5
V: TRBV21-1
DNA: TGTGCCAGCAGCAAAATGAGCGCGGGAAGGGGTATCCCCTGTCAGCCCCAGCATTTT
CDR3: CASSKMSAGRGIPCQPQHF

D: .
J: TRBJ1-2
V: TRBV6-5
DNA: TGTGCCAGCAGTTACGAGACAAGCTATGGCTACACCTTC
CDR3: CASSYETSYGYTF

D: .
J: TRBJ1-4
V: TRBV6-5
DNA: TGTGCCAGCAGAACCTATGGGAATGAAAAACTGTTTTTT
CDR3: CASRTYGNEKLFF

D: .
J: TRBJ2-7
V: TRBV7-2
DNA: TGTGCCAGCAGCTCCAGACACGTTACCTCCTACGAGCAGTACTTC
CDR3: CASSSRHVTSYEQYF

D: TRBD1
J: TRBJ1-1
V: TRBV5-6
DNA: TGTGCCAGCAGCTTAGGCGACAGGGCGGGCACTGAAGCTTTCTTT
CDR3: CASSLGDRAGTEAFF

D: TRBD1
J: TRBJ1-5
V: TRBV28
DNA: TGTGCCAGCAGTCTACGACAGGGAAATCAGCCCCAGCATTTT
CDR3: CASSLRQGNQPQHF

D: TRBD2
J: TRBJ2-5
V: TRBV30
DNA: TGTGCCGGGCACAAACTAGCGGGGGGGCAAGAGACCCAGTACTTC
CDR3: CAGHKLAGGQETQYF

D: .
J: TRBJ1-1
V: TRBV4-3
DNA: TGCGCCAGCAGCCAGGAGGACAGCGGAAACACTGAAGCTTTCTTT
CDR3: CASSQEDSGNTEAFF

D: .
J: TRBJ2-7
V: TRBV5-4
DNA: TGTGCCAGCAGCTTCCGGGACTCCACCTACGAGCAGTACTTC
CDR3: CASSFRDSTYEQYF

D: TRBD1
J: TRBJ1-1
V: TRBV30
DNA: TGTGCCTCGGCGGGACAGCCTTCCACTGAAGCTTTCTTT
CDR3: CASAGQPSTEAFF

D: TRBD2
J: TRBJ2-7
V: TRBV4-3
DNA: TGCGCCAGCAGCCAAGATCCGGGGGGGCAAGGAAACGAGCAGTACTTC
CDR3: CASSQDPGGQGNEQYF

D: .
J: TRBJ1-1
V: TRBV5-6
DNA: TGTGCCAGCAGCTTGGGCAGGAACACTGAAGCTTTCTTT
CDR3: CASSLGRNTEAFF

D: TRBD1
J: TRBJ2-7
V: TRBV29-1
DNA: TGCAGCGCTCGACAGGGTCCCTACGAGCAGTACTTC
CDR3: CSARQGPYEQYF

D: TRBD2
J: TRBJ2-7
V: TRBV2
DNA: TGTGCCAGCAGTGAGAGGCAGACTAGCGGCTTTCTCTACGAGCAGTACTTC
CDR3: CASSERQTSGFLYEQYF

D: .
J: TRBJ2-1
V: TRBV5-6
DNA: TGTGCCAGCAGCCCTGCTCCTCGGAACAATGAGCAGTTCTTC
CDR3: CASSPAPRNNEQFF

D: .
J: TRBJ2-5
V: TRBV30
DNA: TGTGCCTGCTTTGGCGGAAGAGAGACCCAGTACTTC
CDR3: CACFGGRETQYF

D: TRBD1
J: TRBJ1-6
V: TRBV5-8
DNA: TGTGCCAGCAGGCGGACAGGTCTCGATAATTCACCCCTCCACTTT
CDR3: CASRRTGLDNSPLHF

D: .
J: TRBJ2-7
V: TRBV9
DNA: TGTGCCAGCAGCGAGACTAGTTTGGGCATCTCCGAGCAGTACTTC
CDR3: CASSETSLGISEQYF

D: TRBD1
J: TRBJ1-2
V: TRBV29-1
DNA: TGCAGCGGCGGGACAGCCTATGGCTACACCTTC
CDR3: CSGGTAYGYTF

D: TRBD1
J: TRBJ1-2
V: TRBV28
DNA: TGTGCCAGCACCACTCCCGGGACAGGGATAGGCTACACCTTC
CDR3: CASTTPGTGIGYTF

D: .
J: TRBJ1-1
V: TRBV2
DNA: TGTGCCAGCTGGGGGTCTAACACTGAAGCTTTCTTT
CDR3: CASWGSNTEAFF

D: TRBD1
J: TRBJ2-1
V: TRBV6-5
DNA: TGTGCCAGCAGTTTAACGGGACAGGGCTATGAGCAGTTCTTC
CDR3: CASSLTGQGYEQFF

D: TRBD1
J: TRBJ1-1
V: TRBV27
DNA: TGTGCCAGCAGCCAAGACAGGGGGGACACTGAAGCTTTCTTT
CDR3: CASSQDRGDTEAFF

D: .
J: TRBJ2-3
V: TRBV13
DNA: TGTGCCAGCAGCTTGGGCAGCACAGATACGCAGTATTTT
CDR3: CASSLGSTDTQYF

D: .
J: TRBJ2-1
V: TRBV9
DNA: TGTGCCAGCAGCGTAGGTGAAGGCCATGAGCAGTTCTTC
CDR3: CASSVGEGHEQFF

D: .
J: TRBJ2-7
V: TRBV4-1
DNA: TGCGCCAGCAGCCAATTAGCCGGGACGGCTCCTTACGAGCAGTACTTC
CDR3: CASSQLAGTAPYEQYF

D: TRBD2
J: TRBJ2-3
V: TRBV6-5
DNA: TGTGCCAGCAGTTACGGGAGGGAGGGCCTCACAGATACGCAGTATTTT
CDR3: CASSYGREGLTDTQYF

D: .
J: TRBJ2-5
V: TRBV9
DNA: TGTGCCAGCAGCGTAGAAACGGGAGCCCAAGAGACCCAGTACTTC
CDR3: CASSVETGAQETQYF

D: .
J: TRBJ2-1
V: TRBV28
DNA: TGTGCCAGCAGCTTGTATCTGGACTACAATGAGCAGTTCTTC
CDR3: CASSLYLDYNEQFF

D: .
J: TRBJ2-3
V: TRBV10-1
DNA: TGCGCCAGCAGTGAGGCGGGGTCATTCACAGATACGCAGTATTTT
CDR3: CASSEAGSFTDTQYF